Presented here are 30 T cell receptor beta chains from one specimen sequenced in a study of CD8+ T cells in alopecia areata. The treatment was: oral pan-JAK inhibitor, 5-10 mg twice daily. Sequencing templates came from extracted RNA that was reverse transcribed into cDNA. Assay: immunoSEQ multiplex PCR; the TCRdb copy retains only in-frame clones and omits some. This table holds about 210,000 clones, approximately 45% found once. The source was CD4+ T cells sorted from blood, collected between weeks 36 and 40, from a patient treated with tofacitinib. These receptors all stem from a human donor with alopecia areata.

This chain links TRBV5-1 with TRBJ2-5; a weak D match, TRBD2 (6 bases). The germline V and J ends were trimmed by 4 bases and 6 bases, with 7 bases remaining between them. This CDR3 comprises 11 residues. Germline V gene lookup returns CDR1 SGHRS and CDR2 YFSETQ. In DNA, the CDR3 is TGCGCCAGCAGCCGGGAGCAGACCCAGTACTTC. Its protein product is CASSREQTQYF.

There are a few counts of this clone. The V call is TRBV6-5, the J call TRBJ2-7; TRBD1 matches 12 bases. Germline values: CDR1 MNHEY, CDR2 SVGAGI. This CDR3 is built from 15 residues. The V and J ends lost 2 bases and 4 bases, in that order; junction bases with no gene match: 3. The CDR3 loop is CASSYRDRGLYEQYF. Here the CDR3 DNA reads TGTGCCAGCAGTTACCGGGACAGGGGGCTTTACGAGCAGTACTTC.

The chain combines TRBV30 with TRBJ2-7, with 12 bases identical to TRBD1. This CDR3 comprises 14 residues. Germline lookup yields CDR1 GTSNPN and CDR2 SVGIG (reference sequence). CDR3 bases: TGTGCAATGGAAACTCGGGACAGGGGGCTCGAGCAGTACTTC. It yields the protein CAMETRDRGLEQYF.

The chain employs TRBV29-1 and TRBJ2-3; tentative D call: TRBD1 (5 bases). There are 13 residues in the CDR3. Germline CDR1 reads SQVTM; CDR2 reads ANQGSEA. Trimming pared 7 bases from V and 3 bases from J, leaving 14 bases between. CDR3 amino acids: CSGRGSSTDTQYF. The CDR3 DNA reads as TGCAGCGGTAGGGGCAGTTCGACAGATACGCAGTATTTT.

This chain joins TRBV7-9 and TRBJ2-1; 10 bases align to TRBD2. CDR3 length: 16 amino acids. V lost 1 base to trimming and J lost 4 bases; unmatched junction nucleotides: 4. The germline V gene has CDR1 SEHNR and CDR2 FQNEAQ (reference sequence). CDR3 sequence (DNA): TGTGCCAGCAGCTTAGGGATTAGCGGGAGGTACAATGAGCAGTTCTTC. Translated, it gives CASSLGISGRYNEQFF.

J is TRBJ2-1 and V is TRBV28; D is perhaps TRBD1 or TRBD2 (7 bases each). The V and J ends lost 8 bases and 12 bases respectively, with 29 bases between them. This CDR3 comprises 16 residues. The germline V gene encodes CDR1 MDHEN and CDR2 SYDVKM. For the CDR3, the DNA is TGTGCCAGCTGTTCATCGGCCCCAGGGGGGGGCCGCGCGCAGTTCTTC. Translated: CASCSSAPGGGRAQFF.

The chain combines TRBV7-3 with TRBJ2-1; 12 bases fit TRBD2. This CDR3 region has 13 residues. V shed 10 bases, J shed 9 bases, and the junction held 7 bases outside the gene matches. Germline V gives CDR1 SGHTA, CDR2 FQGTGA. CDR3 DNA sequence: TGTGCCACGGCTAGCGGGAGGGGTGGTGAGCAGTTCTTC. This sequence encodes CATASGRGGEQFF.

The chain employs TRBV7-9 and TRBJ1-1; TRBD1 is a possible D gene (6 bases). This CDR3 has 13 amino acids. Looked up from germline, CDR1 is SEHNR and CDR2 is FQNEAQ (reference sequence). Trimming removed 11 bases from V and 1 base from J, with 14 bases in between. This chain's CDR3 is CAGARTENTEAFF. CDR3 DNA sequence: TGTGCCGGGGCTCGGACAGAGAACACTGAAGCTTTCTTT.

The chain uses TRBV6-1 and TRBJ2-1, with unresolved D. The V end was cut by 5 bases, the J end by 2 bases, with 7 bases between. CDR1 and CDR2 from the germline V gene are MNHNS and SASEGT. The CDR3 covers 13 residues. In DNA form, the CDR3 reads TGTGCCAGCAGTTCACTACCCTACAATGAGCAGTTCTTC. Its protein is CASSSLPYNEQFF.

V and J are TRBV5-1 and TRBJ2-3; a possible D gene is TRBD1 (6 bases). Trimming pared 1 base from V and 1 base from J, leaving 10 bases between. The CDR3 runs to 15 residues. Germline CDR1 and CDR2: SGHRS and YFSETQ. In DNA, the CDR3 is TGCGCCAGCAGCTTGTACAGGGACCGCACAGATACGCAGTATTTT. Amino acids: CASSLYRDRTDTQYF.

The DNA of the CDR3 is TGTGCCTGGAGTGTTCTCGGGGTGCCTGGGAACACTGAAGCTTTCTTT. Encoded protein: CAWSVLGVPGNTEAFF. The J gene is TRBJ1-1, the V gene TRBV30; D is unclear. This CDR3 region has 16 residues. Per the germline V gene, CDR1 is GTSNPN and CDR2 is SVGIG (reference sequence). V was clipped by 0 bases and J by 1 base, with 15 bases between them.

The chain couples TRBV5-1 to TRBJ1-2, with D possibly matching TRBD1 (6 bases). The germline V gene has CDR1 SGHRS and CDR2 YFSETQ. The CDR3 is 15 residues long. Trimming stripped 4 bases from V and 0 bases from J, with 13 bases between. CDR3 coding DNA: TGCGCCAGCAGCCCCGGGACAACGTCTAACTATGGCTACACCTTC. It translates to CASSPGTTSNYGYTF.

The rearrangement joins TRBV29-1 to TRBJ1-2; the match to TRBD1 covers 8 bases. CDR1 and CDR2 (germline): SQVTM, ANQGSEA. There are 11 residues in the CDR3. Germline trimming cut 7 bases from V and 8 bases from J; bases unmatched to any gene: 6. The CDR3 loop reads CSADRGGGYTF. The CDR3 DNA sequence: TGCAGCGCTGACAGGGGAGGCGGCTACACCTTC.

This clone has ten or more counts. The chain has TRBV4-1 and TRBJ1-2; 11 bases match TRBD1. The CDR3 loop spans 18 amino acids. Losses at the gene ends were 1 base for V and 3 bases for J; bases not matched to a gene: 10. Germline V CDR1 and CDR2: MGHRA, YSYEKL. The CDR3 DNA sequence: TGCGCCAGCAGCCAAGGGACAGGGGGCTCCGCGGGGGACTATGGCTACACCTTC. Its protein is CASSQGTGGSAGDYGYTF.

The chain combines TRBV7-3 with TRBJ2-1; the D is unclear. Deletions cut 2 bases from V and 5 bases from J, with 7 bases between. The germline V gene has CDR1 SGHTA and CDR2 FQGTGA. The CDR3 has 13 residues. In nucleotides, the CDR3 is TGTGCCAGCAGCTTAGCGTCTCACAATGAGCAGTTCTTC. This sequence encodes CASSLASHNEQFF.

Only a few counts were recorded for this clone. The rearrangement uses TRBV19 and TRBJ2-3; 9 nucleotides match TRBD1. V shed 5 bases, J shed 1 base, and the junction held 4 bases outside the gene matches. This CDR3 contains 15 residues. Germline V lookup: CDR1 LNHDA, CDR2 SQIVND (reference sequence). CDR3: CASSADRGGTDTQYF. The CDR3 bases are TGTGCCAGTAGTGCGGACAGGGGCGGCACAGATACGCAGTATTTT. Together with reference TRBV19 and TRBJ2-3, the CDR3 gives the full variable domain: DGGITQSPKYLFRKEGQNVTLSCEQNLNHDAMYWYRQDPGQGLRLIYYSQIVNDFQKGDIAEGYSVSREKKESFPLTVTSAQKNPTAFYLCASSADRGGTDTQYFGPGTRLTVL.

The gene calls are TRBV5-1 and TRBJ2-1; 10 nucleotides line up with TRBD2. This CDR3 contains 15 residues. Germline V gene data show CDR1 as SGHRS and CDR2 as YFSETQ. Trimming removed 5 bases from V and 6 bases from J; junction bases left unmatched: 8. The CDR3 DNA reads as TGCGCCAGCAGGTCCTCTAGCGGGAGAGGCAATGAGCAGTTCTTC. Translating gives CASRSSSGRGNEQFF.

V usage is TRBV20-1 and J usage is TRBJ2-1, with D unclear. In germline, CDR1 is DFQATT, CDR2 SNEGSKA (reference sequence). This CDR3 is 11 amino acids long. The V and J ends lost 8 bases and 2 bases respectively, with 7 bases between them. The CDR3: CSPEPYNEQFF. The DNA of the CDR3 is TGCAGTCCCGAGCCCTACAATGAGCAGTTCTTC.

J is TRBJ2-5 and V is TRBV4-1, with 7 bases lining up with TRBD2. The CDR3 has 16 residues. Trimming cost V 0 bases and J 6 bases; bases outside gene matches: 10. Germline values: CDR1 MGHRA, CDR2 YSYEKL. This CDR3 reads CASSQDGAGREQTQYF. The CDR3 DNA is TGCGCCAGCAGCCAAGATGGGGCAGGGAGGGAACAGACCCAGTACTTC.

This sequence joins TRBV5-6 and TRBJ2-4, with 7 bases matching TRBD2. This CDR3 region has 13 residues. V gave up 1 base and J gave up 8 bases; unmatched junction bases: 3. CDR1 and CDR2 (germline): SGHDT, YYEEEE. The CDR3 spells CASSLTGRDIQYF. CDR3 DNA sequence: TGTGCCAGCAGCTTGACTGGGAGGGACATTCAGTACTTC.

The chain couples TRBV18 to TRBJ1-1; 10 bases fit TRBD1. This CDR3 has 19 amino acids. V shed 6 bases and J 0 bases; nucleotides not matched to a gene: 16. Germline assignment: CDR1 KGHSH and CDR2 LQKENI. The CDR3 DNA reads as TGTGCCAGCTCCCTATACCGGACAGGGGGTTTTAGTGTGAACACTGAAGCTTTCTTT. This encodes CASSLYRTGGFSVNTEAFF.

The V and J genes are TRBV27 and TRBJ2-3, with TRBD2 matching over 8 bases. The J segment lost 4 bases and the V segment lost 4 bases, leaving 7 bases of the junction unmatched. The CDR3 spans 15 residues. Germline V CDR1 and CDR2: MNHEY, SMNVEV (reference sequence). CDR3 in amino acids: CASSSTGGRSDTQYF. CDR3 sequence (DNA): TGTGCCAGCAGTTCTACGGGAGGGAGGTCAGATACGCAGTATTTT.

A note on this clone: It is unclear where the CDR3 begins or ends on the DNA, so no DNA is shown, and the CDR3 is as TCRdb lists it. This chain links TRBV12-2 with TRBJ2-2; TRBD2, as called in the table, went unchecked against the DNA. TRBV12-2 is flagged as a pseudogene. From its first to its last residue, the CDR3 has 17 amino acids. CDR3 region: CASRYLCPVAGTGELFF.

On this clone itself: This CDR3 is also generated by other DNA sequences in the sample. The chain joins TRBV20-1 to TRBJ2-5; no reliable D call. CDR3 length equals 11 residues. Trimming took off 1 base at V and 5 bases at J, with 5 bases between the two ends. The germline V gene has CDR1 DFQATT and CDR2 SNEGSKA (reference sequence). DNA of the CDR3: TGCAGTGCTAGAGTTCTTGAGACCCAGTACTTC. Amino acids: CSARVLETQYF.

The chain employs TRBV19 and TRBJ1-1, with 8 nucleotides matching TRBD1. The CDR3 totals 14 residues. Germline CDR1 reads LNHDA; CDR2 reads SQIVND (reference sequence). V was pared by 5 bases and J by 5 bases, with 7 bases of the junction left unmatched. In nucleotides, the CDR3 is TGTGCCAGTAGTCTACCAACAGGGGGGACTGAAGCTTTCTTT. As protein: CASSLPTGGTEAFF.

The rearrangement links TRBV5-1 to TRBJ2-2, with D tentatively TRBD2 (6 bases). V shed 2 bases and J shed 0 bases, with 8 bases lying between them. Germline V lookup: CDR1 SGHRS, CDR2 YFSETQ. This CDR3 spans 15 amino acids. The CDR3 DNA follows: TGCGCCAGCAGCTTCGGGAGCCCGAACACCGGGGAGCTGTTTTTT. It yields the protein CASSFGSPNTGELFF.

This clone turned up a few times. This chain uses TRBV29-1 with TRBJ1-5, with TRBD1 identical over 10 bases. V lost 6 bases to trimming and J lost 5 bases; unmatched junction nucleotides: 7. Germline CDR1 is SQVTM and CDR2 is ANQGSEA. This CDR3 spans 14 amino acids. DNA of the CDR3: TGCAGCGTATTAGACAGGGGGCTCCATCAGCCCCAGCATTTT. Translation gives CSVLDRGLHQPQHF.

V usage is TRBV5-1 and J usage is TRBJ1-2, with D unclear. This CDR3 region has 13 residues. Germline CDR1 SGHRS, CDR2 YFSETQ. The V and J ends lost 0 bases and 5 bases respectively, with 8 bases between them. CDR3 sequence (DNA): TGCGCCAGCAGCTTGGAGCGGGTTTATGGCTACACCTTC. This encodes CASSLERVYGYTF. Supplemented by reference TRBV5-1 and TRBJ1-2, the full variable domain reads KAGVTQTPRYLIKTRGQQVTLSCSPISGHRSVSWYQQTPGQGLQFLFEYFSETQRNKGNFPGRFSGRQFSNSRSEMNVSTLELGDSALYLCASSLERVYGYTFGSGTRLTVV.

With regard to this clone: Given a much more abundant clone one base away, this may be a read error. The identical CDR3 is also encoded by other nucleotide sequences in the sample. This chain connects TRBV11-2 to TRBJ2-1; 8 bases are shared with TRBD1. V gave up 1 base and J gave up 4 bases; unmatched junction bases: 3. In germline, CDR1 is SGHAT, CDR2 FQNNGV. CDR3 length: 15 residues. Here the CDR3 reads CASSLGTGRYNEQFF. The CDR3 DNA reads TGTGCCAGCAGCTTAGGGACAGGGAGGTACAATGAGCAGTTCTTC.

The sample holds a few counts of this clone. The chain employs TRBV11-2 and TRBJ2-2; D gene uncertain. V dropped 3 bases and J dropped 6 bases, with 11 bases sitting between them. This CDR3 comprises 14 residues. Germline lookup yields CDR1 SGHAT and CDR2 FQNNGV. CDR3 sequence reads: CASSFRSSAGELFF. The CDR3 DNA sequence: TGTGCCAGCAGCTTCCGCAGTTCGGCCGGGGAGCTGTTTTTT. The full variable domain, with the rest looked up from reference TRBV11-2 and TRBJ2-2, is EAGVAQSPRYKIIEKRQSVAFWCNPISGHATLYWYQQILGQGPKLLIQFQNNGVVDDSQLPKDRFSAERLKGVDSTLKIQPAKLEDSAVYLCASSFRSSAGELFFGEGSRLTVL.